The 17 T cell receptor beta chains presented below share a single source sample, sequenced in a study of CD8 T cells in ankylosing spondylitis. General study findings and limits: Characteristic, it appeared, of ankylosing spondylitis blood was a TCR beta motif of eight highly homologous variants.

No antigen is known for these receptors. From the 5' RACE reads, TCRdb called clonotypes with MiXCR, one entry per CDR3 protein. Of a few hundred thousand distinct CDR3 sequences detected, roughly 8% appear once; the ten largest clones hold less than 15%. Sequenced input: blood, either unsorted or a sorted T cell fraction (not recorded which). The receptors derive from a male donor with ankylosing spondylitis.

This chain links TRBV24-1 with TRBJ2-3; TRBD2 aligns across 7 bases. V shed 7 bases and J 1 base; nucleotides not matched to a gene: 1. The V gene's germline CDR1 is KGHDR and CDR2 SFDVKD. This CDR3 comprises 13 residues. The CDR3 here is CATSLAGTDTQYF. The CDR3 region has the DNA TGTGCCACCAGCCTAGCGGGCACAGATACGCAGTATTTT.

A few counts support this clonotype. The chain combines TRBV20-1 with TRBJ2-5, with a possible D match to TRBD1 (6 bases). Germline CDR1 DFQATT, CDR2 SNEGSKA (reference sequence). This CDR3 comprises 14 residues. Trimming removed 5 bases at V and 5 bases at J, with 18 bases between. CDR3 nucleotide sequence: TGCAGTGCTGGAGCGGACAGCGCCGTCGAGACCCAGTACTTC. This encodes CSAGADSAVETQYF.

Many counts were recorded for this clonotype. The gene calls are TRBV24-1 and TRBJ2-5; D is unresolved. Germline V gene data show CDR1 as KGHDR and CDR2 as SFDVKD. V was shortened by 3 bases and J by 0 bases, with 4 bases between the two germline ends. The CDR3 contains 13 residues. For the CDR3, the DNA is TGTGCCACCAGTGATCAGTACCAAGAGACCCAGTACTTC. Translating gives CATSDQYQETQYF.

This chain connects TRBV5-1 to TRBJ2-7; perhaps TRBD1 as D (5 bases). Germline V lookup: CDR1 SGHRS, CDR2 YFSETQ. V shed 4 bases and J shed 1 base, with 24 bases lying between them. The CDR3 runs 18 residues. The CDR3 DNA follows: TGCGCCAGCAGCACGGAACGTAAGGGGCAGAAGTTATCCTACGAGCAGTACTTC. Amino acid sequence: CASSTERKGQKLSYEQYF.

The chain joins TRBV7-3 to TRBJ2-7; TRBD2 agrees at 8 bases. Germline V gene lookup returns CDR1 SGHTA and CDR2 FQGTGA. After removal of 5 bases from V and 1 base from J, the junction contained 7 bases not matched to a gene. This CDR3 spans 15 amino acids. CDR3 DNA: TGTGCCAGCAGCCCCGGGACTAGTATTTCCTACGAGCAGTACTTC. The encoded protein is CASSPGTSISYEQYF.

On this clonotype itself: At one end the junction does not follow the germline gene, possibly because of a read error. The gene calls are TRBV3-1 and TRBJ1-6, with D uncertain. Germline values: CDR1 LGHDT, CDR2 YNNKEL (reference sequence). CDR3 size: 16 residues. The CDR3 is CASSQSVGQANSPVHF. The CDR3 coding sequence is TGTGCCAGCAGCCAAAGTGTTGGGCAGGCCAATTCACCCGTCCACTTT.

The chain has TRBV5-6 and TRBJ1-5, with D perhaps matching TRBD1 (5 bases). Per germline, CDR1 SGHDT and CDR2 YYEEEE. V lost 2 bases, J lost 4 bases, and 13 bases lay in between. The CDR3 loop spans 15 amino acids. CDR3 bases: TGTGCCAGCAGCTTCAGGGAGGCGGCAAATCAGCCCCAGCATTTT. Translated, it gives CASSFREAANQPQHF.

This clonotype came up a few times. The rearrangement uses TRBV28 and TRBJ2-2, with 9 bases matching TRBD2. V shed 6 bases, J shed 7 bases, and the junction held 6 bases outside the gene matches. The CDR3 runs to 14 residues. From germline, CDR1 is MDHEN and CDR2 SYDVKM. The CDR3 protein is CASSPGLALGELFF. CDR3 in DNA: TGTGCCAGCAGCCCGGGACTAGCTCTCGGGGAGCTGTTTTTT.

This clonotype was detected only a few times. The V call is TRBV12-3 or TRBV12-4, the J call TRBJ2-7; the match to TRBD2 covers 8 bases. V lost 5 bases and J lost 6; bases outside the gene matches: 9. CDR3 length: 14 residues. CDR3 loop: CASSRLARGVEQYF. CDR3 nucleotides: TGTGCCAGCAGTCGACTAGCGCGAGGGGTCGAGCAGTACTTC.

This clonotype appeared a few times. This chain links TRBV7-9 with TRBJ2-4, with D maybe TRBD1 (6 bases). Between the trimmed V and J ends, which lost 5 bases and 2 bases, there was a span of 13 bases. The CDR3 is 15 residues long. In germline, CDR1 is SEHNR, CDR2 FQNEAQ (reference sequence). The chain's CDR3 is CASSLMWGPKNIQYF. The CDR3 nucleotides are TGTGCCAGCAGCCTCATGTGGGGGCCCAAAAACATTCAGTACTTC.

The chain has TRBV4-2 and TRBJ2-1; possibly TRBD2 for D (5 bases). This CDR3 contains 17 residues. CDR1 LGHNA and CDR2 YNFKEQ come from the germline V gene. V was clipped by 2 bases and J by 5 bases, with 19 bases between them. In DNA, the CDR3 is TGTGCCAGCAGCCAACGCCCTCCCCGGGGAGATCACAATGAGCAGTTCTTC. Its translation is CASSQRPPRGDHNEQFF.

V gene TRBV7-9 combines with J gene TRBJ2-7; TRBD1 aligns across 9 bases. The length of the CDR3 is 15 residues. Germline V gene sequence: CDR1 SEHNR, CDR2 FQNEAQ (reference sequence). Trimming at V came to 6 bases and at J to 2 bases, leaving 8 bases not matched to a gene. The DNA of the CDR3 is TGTGCCAGCAGTCCAACAGGGGGCGCGACCTACGAGCAGTACTTC. Translation: CASSPTGGATYEQYF.

The J gene is TRBJ1-1, the V gene TRBV28; no clear D. Germline V CDR1 and CDR2: MDHEN, SYDVKM. This CDR3 comprises 15 residues. Trimming removed 4 bases at V and 4 bases at J, with 16 bases between. CDR3 DNA: TGTGCCAGCAGTTACCGGGTCCCTCGGGGCACTGAAGCTTTCTTT. This codes for CASSYRVPRGTEAFF.

Only a few counts were recorded for this clonotype. The chain is built from TRBV10-3 and TRBJ1-6, with D unclear. The V gene's germline CDR1 is ENHRY and CDR2 SYGVKD. V was clipped by 7 bases and J by 5 bases, with 12 bases between them. There are 14 residues in the CDR3. This CDR3 reads CAITRTANNSPLHF. The CDR3 DNA is TGTGCCATCACTAGAACAGCGAATAATTCACCCCTCCACTTT.

This rearrangement joins TRBV20-1 to TRBJ2-3; the D gene is possibly TRBD1 (7 bases). This CDR3 has 16 residues. V was shortened by 6 bases and J by 2 bases, with 21 bases between the two germline ends. Germline CDR1 DFQATT, CDR2 SNEGSKA (reference sequence). CDR3 protein: CSACQGGADLTDTQYF. In DNA form, the CDR3 reads TGCAGTGCCTGCCAGGGGGGAGCGGATCTCACAGATACGCAGTATTTT.

V and J are TRBV28 and TRBJ2-1; perhaps TRBD2 as D (5 bases). This CDR3 is built from 11 residues. Germline V gene sequence: CDR1 MDHEN, CDR2 SYDVKM. Trimming removed 9 bases from V and 5 bases from J, with 8 bases in between. CDR3 coding DNA: TGTGCCAGTAGCGTGGACAATGAGCAGTTCTTC. Translated, it gives CASSVDNEQFF.

CDR3 nucleotide sequence: TGTGCCAGCAGCGCCAACTCCTACAATGAGCAGTTCTTC. Its protein product is CASSANSYNEQFF. The V gene is TRBV25-1, the J gene TRBJ2-1, with D unclear. The CDR3 has 13 residues. V gave up 6 bases and J gave up 0 bases, with 6 bases separating them. CDR1 is MGHDK and CDR2 is SYGVNS in the germline V gene.